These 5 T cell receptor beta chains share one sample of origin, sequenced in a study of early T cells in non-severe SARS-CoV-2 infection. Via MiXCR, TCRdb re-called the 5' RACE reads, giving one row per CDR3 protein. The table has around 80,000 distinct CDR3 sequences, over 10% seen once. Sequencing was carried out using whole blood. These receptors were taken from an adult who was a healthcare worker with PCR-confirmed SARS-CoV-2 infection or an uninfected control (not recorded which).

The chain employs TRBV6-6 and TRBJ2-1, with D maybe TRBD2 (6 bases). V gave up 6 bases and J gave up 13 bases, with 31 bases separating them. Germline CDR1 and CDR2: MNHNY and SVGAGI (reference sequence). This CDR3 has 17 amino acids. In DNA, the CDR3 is TGTGCCAGCAGCCCCTCATACCGGGACTGCCGTTTAGACCACCAGTTCTTC. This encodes CASSPSYRDCRLDHQFF.

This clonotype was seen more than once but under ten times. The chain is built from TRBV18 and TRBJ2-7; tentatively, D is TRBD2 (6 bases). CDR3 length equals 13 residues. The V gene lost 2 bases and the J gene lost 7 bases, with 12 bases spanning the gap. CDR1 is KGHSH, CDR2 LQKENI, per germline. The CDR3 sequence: CASSPNAGREQYF. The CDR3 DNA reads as TGTGCCAGCTCACCAAATGCGGGGCGGGAGCAGTACTTC.

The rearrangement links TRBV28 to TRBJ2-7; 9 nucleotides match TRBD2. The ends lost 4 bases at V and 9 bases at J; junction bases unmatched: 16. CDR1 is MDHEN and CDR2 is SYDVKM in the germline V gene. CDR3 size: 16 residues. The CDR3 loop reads CASSSRSGTSQVRQYF. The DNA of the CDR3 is TGTGCCAGCAGTTCTCGTTCCGGGACTAGCCAAGTTAGGCAGTACTTC.

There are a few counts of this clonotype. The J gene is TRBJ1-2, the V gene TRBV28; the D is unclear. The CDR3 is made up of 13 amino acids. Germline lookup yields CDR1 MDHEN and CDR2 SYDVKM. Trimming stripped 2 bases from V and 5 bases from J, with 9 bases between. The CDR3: CASSLTLEYGYTF. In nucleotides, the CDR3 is TGTGCCAGCAGTTTAACTTTGGAGTATGGCTACACCTTC.

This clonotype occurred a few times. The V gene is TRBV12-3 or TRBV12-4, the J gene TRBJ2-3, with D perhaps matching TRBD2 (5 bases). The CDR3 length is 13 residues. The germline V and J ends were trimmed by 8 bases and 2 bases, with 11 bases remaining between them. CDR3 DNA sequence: TGTGCCAGCGGAGGACTTAACACAGATACGCAGTATTTT. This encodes CASGGLNTDTQYF.